This T cell receptor gamma chain was identified in a study of gamma delta lymphoproliferative disorders and STAT genes. About the study: The LymphoTrack Dx TCRG Assay amplified gamma chains from at least 50 ng of genomic DNA.

Findings of the study overall: Low-frequency NGS calls may be less specific, so public or private leukemic clones need confirmation.

TCRdb fed the multiplex PCR reads into CATT to redo clone calling. There are about 1,300 gamma-chain clones in the sample; about 8.2% occur only once, and roughly 52% lies in the top ten. CDR3 size: 14 residues. V lost 3 bases to trimming and J lost 3 bases; unmatched junction nucleotides: 5. This clone is labeled medium-sized (0.01 to 0.1%). Its antigen is unknown. The receptor sequences were amplified from genomic DNA of peripheral blood mononuclear cells. Sequenced input: blood. The sequence was collected from a human donor with gamma-delta T-cell large granular lymphocyte leukemia. This rearrangement joins TRGV11 to TRGJ1 or TRGJ2. The J gene, not given by TCRdb, was assigned here from a germline match of the nucleotide sequence. TRGV11 is annotated as an ORF whose role is uncertain. The CDR3 region is CACWIRTPYYKKLF. DNA for the CDR3: TGTGCCTGCTGGATTAGGACCCCTTATTATAAGAAACTCTTT.